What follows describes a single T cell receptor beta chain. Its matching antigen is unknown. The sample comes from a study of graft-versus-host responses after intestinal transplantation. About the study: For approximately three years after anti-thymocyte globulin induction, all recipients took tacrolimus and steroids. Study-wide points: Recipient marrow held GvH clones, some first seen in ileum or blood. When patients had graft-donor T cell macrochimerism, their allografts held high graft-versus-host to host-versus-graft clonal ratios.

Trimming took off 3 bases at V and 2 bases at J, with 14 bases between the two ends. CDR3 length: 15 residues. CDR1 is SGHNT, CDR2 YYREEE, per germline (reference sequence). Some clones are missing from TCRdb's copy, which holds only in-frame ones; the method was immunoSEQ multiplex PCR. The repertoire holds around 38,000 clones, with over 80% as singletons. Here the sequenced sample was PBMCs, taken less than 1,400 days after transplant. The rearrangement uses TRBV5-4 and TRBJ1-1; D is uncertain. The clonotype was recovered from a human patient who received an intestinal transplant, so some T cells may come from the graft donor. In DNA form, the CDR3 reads TGTGCCAGCAGCTGGGGTGTGGTACTAAACACTGAAGCTTTCTTT. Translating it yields CASSWGVVLNTEAFF.